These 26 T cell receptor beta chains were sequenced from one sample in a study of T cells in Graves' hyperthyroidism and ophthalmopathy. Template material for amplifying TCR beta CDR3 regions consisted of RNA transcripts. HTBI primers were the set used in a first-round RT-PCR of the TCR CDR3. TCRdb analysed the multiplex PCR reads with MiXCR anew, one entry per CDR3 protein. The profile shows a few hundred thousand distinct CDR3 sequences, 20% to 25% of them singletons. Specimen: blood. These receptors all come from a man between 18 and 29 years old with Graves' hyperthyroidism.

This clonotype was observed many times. The CDR3 reads CASSNLRDRDQSTEAFF. The CDR3 coding sequence is TGTGCCAGCTCCAACCTCCGGGACAGGGATCAGAGCACTGAAGCTTTCTTT. The chain employs TRBV6-4 and TRBJ1-1, with 9 nucleotides matching TRBD1. Per germline, CDR1 MRHNA and CDR2 SNTAGT. Trimming cost V 8 bases and J 4 bases; bases outside gene matches: 17. There are 17 residues in the CDR3.

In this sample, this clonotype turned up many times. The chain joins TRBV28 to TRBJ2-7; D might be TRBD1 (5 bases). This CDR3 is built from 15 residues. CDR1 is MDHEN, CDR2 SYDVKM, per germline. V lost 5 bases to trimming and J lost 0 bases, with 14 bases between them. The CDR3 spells CASSLLQASSYEQYF. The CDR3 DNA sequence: TGTGCCAGCAGTCTCCTACAGGCAAGCTCCTACGAGCAGTACTTC.

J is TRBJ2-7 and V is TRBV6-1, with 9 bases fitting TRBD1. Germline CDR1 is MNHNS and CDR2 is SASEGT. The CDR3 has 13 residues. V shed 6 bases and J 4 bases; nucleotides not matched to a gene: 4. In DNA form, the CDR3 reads TGTGCCAGCAGGAGGGGGACAGGGTACGAGCAGTACTTC. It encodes CASRRGTGYEQYF.

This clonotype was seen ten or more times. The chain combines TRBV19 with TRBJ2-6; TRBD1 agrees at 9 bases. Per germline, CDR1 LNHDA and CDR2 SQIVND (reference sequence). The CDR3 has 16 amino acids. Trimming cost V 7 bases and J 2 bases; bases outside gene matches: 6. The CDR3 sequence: CASTPQGAAGANVLTF. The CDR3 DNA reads TGTGCCAGTACCCCACAGGGGGCGGCTGGGGCCAACGTCCTGACTTTC.

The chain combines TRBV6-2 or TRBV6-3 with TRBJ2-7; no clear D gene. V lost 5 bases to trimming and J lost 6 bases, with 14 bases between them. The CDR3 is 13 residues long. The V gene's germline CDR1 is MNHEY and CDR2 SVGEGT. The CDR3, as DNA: TGTGCCAGCAGTCCCGGGCTTTCCCTCGAGCAGTACTTC. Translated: CASSPGLSLEQYF.

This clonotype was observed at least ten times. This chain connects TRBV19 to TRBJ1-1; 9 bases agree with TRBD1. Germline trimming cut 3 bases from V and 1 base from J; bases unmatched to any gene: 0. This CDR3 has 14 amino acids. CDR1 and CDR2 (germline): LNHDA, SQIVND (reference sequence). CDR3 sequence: CASSMTGGNTEAFF. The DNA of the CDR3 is TGTGCCAGTAGTATGACAGGGGGGAACACTGAAGCTTTCTTT.

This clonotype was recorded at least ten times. CDR3 nucleotides: TGTGCCAGCACAGCGGACAGCAGCTCTGGAAACACCATATATTTT. Its translation: CASTADSSSGNTIYF. The V gene is TRBV6-2 or TRBV6-3, the J gene TRBJ1-3, with D perhaps TRBD1 (6 bases). With 7 bases removed from V and 0 bases from J, the gap between germline ends came to 13 bases. The CDR3 extends over 15 amino acids. Germline V CDR1 and CDR2: MNHEY, SVGEGT.

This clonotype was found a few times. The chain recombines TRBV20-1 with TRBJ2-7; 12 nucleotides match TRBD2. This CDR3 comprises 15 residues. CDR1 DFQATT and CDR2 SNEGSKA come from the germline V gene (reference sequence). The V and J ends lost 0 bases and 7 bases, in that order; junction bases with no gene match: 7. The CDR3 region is CSARDASGRAGEQYF. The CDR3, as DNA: TGCAGTGCTAGAGATGCTAGCGGGAGGGCCGGAGAGCAGTACTTC.

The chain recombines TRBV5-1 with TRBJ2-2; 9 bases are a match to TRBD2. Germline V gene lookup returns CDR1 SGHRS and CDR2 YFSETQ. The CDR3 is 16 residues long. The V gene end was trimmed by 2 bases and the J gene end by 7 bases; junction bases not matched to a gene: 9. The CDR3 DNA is TGCGCCAGCAGCTTAGTAGCGGGGGCCCTTGGCGGGGAGCTGTTTTTT. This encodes CASSLVAGALGGELFF.

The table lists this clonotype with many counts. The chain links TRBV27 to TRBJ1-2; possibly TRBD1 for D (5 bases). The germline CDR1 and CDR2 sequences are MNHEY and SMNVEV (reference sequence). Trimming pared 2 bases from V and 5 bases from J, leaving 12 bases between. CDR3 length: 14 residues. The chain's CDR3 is CASSLSAQGYGYTF. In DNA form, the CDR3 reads TGTGCCAGCAGTTTAAGCGCCCAGGGTTATGGCTACACCTTC.

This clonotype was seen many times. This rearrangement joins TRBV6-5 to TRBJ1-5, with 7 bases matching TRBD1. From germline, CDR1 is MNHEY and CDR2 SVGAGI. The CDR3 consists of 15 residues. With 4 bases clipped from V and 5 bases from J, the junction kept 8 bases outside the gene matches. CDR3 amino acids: CASSFDRGPDQPQHF. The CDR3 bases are TGTGCCAGCAGTTTCGATAGGGGGCCCGATCAGCCCCAGCATTTT.

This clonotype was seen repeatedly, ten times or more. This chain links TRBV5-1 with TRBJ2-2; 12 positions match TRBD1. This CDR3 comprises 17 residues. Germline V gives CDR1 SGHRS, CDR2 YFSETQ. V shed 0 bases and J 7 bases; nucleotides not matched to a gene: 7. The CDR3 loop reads CASSLAGTGGQGGELFF. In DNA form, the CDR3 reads TGCGCCAGCAGCTTGGCAGGGACAGGGGGCCAAGGCGGGGAGCTGTTTTTT.

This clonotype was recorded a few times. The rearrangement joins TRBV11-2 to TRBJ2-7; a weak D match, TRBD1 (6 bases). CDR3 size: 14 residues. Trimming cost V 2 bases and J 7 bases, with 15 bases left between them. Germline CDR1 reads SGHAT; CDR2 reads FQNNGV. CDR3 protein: CASSLTGTNGEQYF. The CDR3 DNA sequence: TGTGCCAGCAGCTTAACAGGGACGAACGGGGAGCAGTACTTC.

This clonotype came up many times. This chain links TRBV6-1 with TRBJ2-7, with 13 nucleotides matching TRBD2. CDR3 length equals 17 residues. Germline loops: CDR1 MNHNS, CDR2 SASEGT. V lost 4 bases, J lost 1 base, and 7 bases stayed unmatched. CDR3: CASSGTSGGLSSYEQYF. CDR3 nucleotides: TGTGCCAGCAGTGGGACTAGCGGGGGCCTGTCTTCCTACGAGCAGTACTTC.

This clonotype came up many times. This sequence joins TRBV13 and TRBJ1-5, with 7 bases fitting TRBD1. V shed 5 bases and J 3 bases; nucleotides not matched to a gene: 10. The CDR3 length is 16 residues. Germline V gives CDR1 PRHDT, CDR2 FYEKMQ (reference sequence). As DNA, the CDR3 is TGTGCCAGCAGCCGAAACAGGGGAGCCCCCAATCAGCCCCAGCATTTT. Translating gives CASSRNRGAPNQPQHF. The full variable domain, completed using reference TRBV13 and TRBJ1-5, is AAGVIQSPRHLIKEKRETATLKCYPIPRHDTVYWYQQGPGQDPQFLISFYEKMQSDKGSIPDRFSAQQFSDYHSELNMSSLELGDSALYFCASSRNRGAPNQPQHFGDGTRLSIL.

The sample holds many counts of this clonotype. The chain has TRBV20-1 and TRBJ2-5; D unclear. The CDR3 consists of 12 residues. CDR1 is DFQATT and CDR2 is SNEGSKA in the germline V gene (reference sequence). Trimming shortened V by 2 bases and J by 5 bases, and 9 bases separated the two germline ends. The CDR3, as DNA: TGCAGTGCTAGACGGGCAGAGGAGACCCAGTACTTC. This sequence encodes CSARRAEETQYF.

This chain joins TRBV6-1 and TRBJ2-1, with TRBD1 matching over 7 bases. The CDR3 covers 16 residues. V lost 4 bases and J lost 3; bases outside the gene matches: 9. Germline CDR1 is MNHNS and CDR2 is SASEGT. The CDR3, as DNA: TGTGCCAGCAGTGTCAGTACAGGGGTTGGCTACAATGAGCAGTTCTTC. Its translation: CASSVSTGVGYNEQFF.

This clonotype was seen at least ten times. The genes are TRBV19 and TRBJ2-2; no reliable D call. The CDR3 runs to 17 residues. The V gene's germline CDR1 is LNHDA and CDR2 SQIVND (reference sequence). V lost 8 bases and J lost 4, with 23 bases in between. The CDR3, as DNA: TGTGCCAGTGCACCAACACGTAGCCGCCTCATCACCGGGGAGCTGTTTTTT. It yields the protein CASAPTRSRLITGELFF.

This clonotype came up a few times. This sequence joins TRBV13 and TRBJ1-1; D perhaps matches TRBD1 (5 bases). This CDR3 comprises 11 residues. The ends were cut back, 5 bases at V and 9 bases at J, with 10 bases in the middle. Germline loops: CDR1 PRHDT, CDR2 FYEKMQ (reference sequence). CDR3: CASSGGDKAFF. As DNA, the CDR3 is TGTGCCAGCAGCGGGGGAGATAAAGCTTTCTTT.

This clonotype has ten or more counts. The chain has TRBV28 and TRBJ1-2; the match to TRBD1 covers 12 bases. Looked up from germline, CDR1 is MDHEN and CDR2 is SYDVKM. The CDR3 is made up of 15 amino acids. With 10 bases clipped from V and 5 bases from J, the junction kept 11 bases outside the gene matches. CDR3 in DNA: TGTGCCATCACCAGAGGGACAGGGGGCGCTTATGGCTACACCTTC. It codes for CAITRGTGGAYGYTF.

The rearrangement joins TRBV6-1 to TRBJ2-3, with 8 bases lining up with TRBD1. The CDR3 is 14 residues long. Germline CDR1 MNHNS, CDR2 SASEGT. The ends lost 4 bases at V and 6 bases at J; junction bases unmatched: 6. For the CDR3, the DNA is TGTGCCAGCAGTGGACAGGGGCTCCGGGATACGCAGTATTTT. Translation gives CASSGQGLRDTQYF.

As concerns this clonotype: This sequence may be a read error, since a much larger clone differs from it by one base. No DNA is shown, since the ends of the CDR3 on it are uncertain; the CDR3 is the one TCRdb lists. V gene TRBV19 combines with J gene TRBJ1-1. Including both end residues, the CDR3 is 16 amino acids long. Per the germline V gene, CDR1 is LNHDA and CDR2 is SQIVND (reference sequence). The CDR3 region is CASSPSRSGVGWGACF.

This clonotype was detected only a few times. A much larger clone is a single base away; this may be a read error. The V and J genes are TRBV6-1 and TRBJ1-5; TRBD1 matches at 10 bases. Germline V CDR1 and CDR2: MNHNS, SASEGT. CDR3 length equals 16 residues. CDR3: CASSARDRGSNQPQRF. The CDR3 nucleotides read TGTGCCAGCAGTGCCAGGGACAGGGGTAGCAATCAGCCCCAGCGTTTT.

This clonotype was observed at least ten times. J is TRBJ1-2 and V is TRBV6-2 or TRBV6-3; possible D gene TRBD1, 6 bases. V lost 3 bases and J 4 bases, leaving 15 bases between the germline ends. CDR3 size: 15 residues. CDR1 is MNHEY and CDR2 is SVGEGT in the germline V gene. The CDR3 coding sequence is TGTGCCAGCAGTTATCAGGGGCTAAACCGCTATGGCTACACCTTC. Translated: CASSYQGLNRYGYTF.

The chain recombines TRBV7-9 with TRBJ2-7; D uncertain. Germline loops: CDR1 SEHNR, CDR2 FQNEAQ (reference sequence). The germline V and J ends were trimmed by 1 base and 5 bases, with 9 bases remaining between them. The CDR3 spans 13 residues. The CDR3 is CASSLERAHEQYF. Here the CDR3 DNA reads TGTGCCAGCAGCTTAGAACGGGCCCACGAGCAGTACTTC.

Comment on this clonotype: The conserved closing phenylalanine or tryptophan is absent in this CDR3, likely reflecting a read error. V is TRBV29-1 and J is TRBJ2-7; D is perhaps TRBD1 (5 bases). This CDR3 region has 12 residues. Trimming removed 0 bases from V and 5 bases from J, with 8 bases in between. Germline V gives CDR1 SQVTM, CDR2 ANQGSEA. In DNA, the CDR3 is TGCAGCGTTGAAGATCAAGGGGACGAGCAGTACTCC. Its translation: CSVEDQGDEQYS.